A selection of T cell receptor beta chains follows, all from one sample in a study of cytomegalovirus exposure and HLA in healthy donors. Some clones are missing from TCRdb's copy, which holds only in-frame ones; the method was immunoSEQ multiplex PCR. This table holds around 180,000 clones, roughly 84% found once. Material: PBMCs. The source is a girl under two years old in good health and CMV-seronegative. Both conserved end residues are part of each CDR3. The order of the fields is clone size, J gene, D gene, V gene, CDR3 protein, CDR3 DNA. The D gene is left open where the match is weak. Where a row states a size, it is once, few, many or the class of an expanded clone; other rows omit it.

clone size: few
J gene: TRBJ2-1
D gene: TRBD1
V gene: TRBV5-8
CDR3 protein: CASSLPGQGYNEQFF
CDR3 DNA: TGTGCCAGCAGCTTGCCGGGACAGGGTTACAATGAGCAGTTCTTC

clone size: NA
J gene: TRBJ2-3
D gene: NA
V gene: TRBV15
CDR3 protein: CATSIAVTTDTQYF
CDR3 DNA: TGTGCCACCAGCATAGCGGTGACCACAGATACGCAGTATTTT

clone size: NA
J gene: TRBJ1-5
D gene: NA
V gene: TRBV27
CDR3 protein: CATKGGANQPQHF
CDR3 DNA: TGTGCCACTAAGGGAGGGGCCAATCAGCCCCAGCATTTT

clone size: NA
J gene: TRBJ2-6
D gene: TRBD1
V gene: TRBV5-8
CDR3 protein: CASSFDRGSGANVLTF
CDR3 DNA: TGTGCCAGCAGCTTCGACAGGGGATCTGGGGCCAACGTCCTGACTTTC

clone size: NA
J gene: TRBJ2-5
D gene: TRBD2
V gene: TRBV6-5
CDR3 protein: CASSCFRAGEQETQYF
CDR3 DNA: TGTGCCAGCAGTTGCTTCCGAGCGGGGGAGCAAGAGACCCAGTACTTC

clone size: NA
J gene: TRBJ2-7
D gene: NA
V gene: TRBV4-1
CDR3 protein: CASSQASVPYEQYF
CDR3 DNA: TGCGCCAGCAGCCAAGCTAGCGTGCCCTACGAGCAGTACTTC

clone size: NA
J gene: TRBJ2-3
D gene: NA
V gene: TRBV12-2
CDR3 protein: CASRTISEKRGWGDTQYF
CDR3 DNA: TGTGCAAGTCGCACAATCTCCGAGAAAAGAGGGTGGGGAGATACGCAGTATTTT

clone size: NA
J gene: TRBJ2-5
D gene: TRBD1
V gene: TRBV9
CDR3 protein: CASSGNRDRSQETQYF
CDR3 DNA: TGTGCCAGCAGCGGAAACCGGGACAGGAGCCAAGAGACCCAGTACTTC

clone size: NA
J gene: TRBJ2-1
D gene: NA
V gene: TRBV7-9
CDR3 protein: CASSPPVKKTRRYNEQFF
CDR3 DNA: TGTGCCAGCAGCCCCCCTGTTAAAAAAACGCGGCGGTACAATGAGCAGTTCTTC

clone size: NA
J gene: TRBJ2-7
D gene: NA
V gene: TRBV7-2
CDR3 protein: CASSAKRVSSYEQYF
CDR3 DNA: TGTGCCAGCAGCGCAAAGCGGGTAAGCTCCTACGAGCAGTACTTC

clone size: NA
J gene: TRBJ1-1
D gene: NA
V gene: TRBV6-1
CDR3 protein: CASSRTVEAFF
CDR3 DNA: TGTGCCAGCAGTAGGACAGTTGAAGCTTTCTTT

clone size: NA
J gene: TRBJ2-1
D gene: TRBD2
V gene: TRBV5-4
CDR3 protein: CASSFGTSGYNEQFF
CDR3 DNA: TGTGCCAGCAGCTTTGGGACTAGCGGGTACAATGAGCAGTTCTTC

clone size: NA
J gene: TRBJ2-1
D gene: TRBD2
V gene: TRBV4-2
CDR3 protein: CASSQDGTSGAYNEQFF
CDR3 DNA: TGTGCCAGCAGCCAAGATGGGACTAGCGGGGCCTACAATGAGCAGTTCTTC

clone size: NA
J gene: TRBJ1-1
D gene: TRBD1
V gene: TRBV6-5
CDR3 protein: CASSYRDSTEAFF
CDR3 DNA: TGTGCCAGCAGTTACCGGGACAGCACTGAAGCTTTCTTT

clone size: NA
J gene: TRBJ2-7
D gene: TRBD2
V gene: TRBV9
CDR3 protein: CASSRSTSGHYEQYF
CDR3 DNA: TGTGCCAGCAGCAGGTCGACTAGCGGGCATTACGAGCAGTACTTC

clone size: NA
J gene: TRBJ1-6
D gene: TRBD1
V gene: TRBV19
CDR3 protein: CASSQGDYNSPLHF
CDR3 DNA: TGTGCCAGTAGTCAGGGGGACTATAATTCACCCCTCCACTTT

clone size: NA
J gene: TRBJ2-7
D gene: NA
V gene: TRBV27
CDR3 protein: CASSLSWQTYEQYF
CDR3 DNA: TGTGCCAGCAGTTTATCTTGGCAGACCTACGAGCAGTACTTC

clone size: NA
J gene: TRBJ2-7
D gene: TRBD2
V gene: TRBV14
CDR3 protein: CASSHFPGTRSYEQYF
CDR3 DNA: TGTGCCAGCAGCCACTTCCCCGGGACTAGGAGCTACGAGCAGTACTTC

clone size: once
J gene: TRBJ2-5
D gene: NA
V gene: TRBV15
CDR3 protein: CATSYRFGETQYF
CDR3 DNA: TGTGCCACCAGCTACCGATTCGGGGAGACCCAGTACTTC

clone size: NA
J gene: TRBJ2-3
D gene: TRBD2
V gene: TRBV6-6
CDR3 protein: CASSYGSGRTDTQYF
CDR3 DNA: TGTGCCAGCAGTTATGGTAGCGGGAGGACAGATACGCAGTATTTT

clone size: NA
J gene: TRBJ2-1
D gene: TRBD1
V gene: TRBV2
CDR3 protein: CASTEDRGHEQFF
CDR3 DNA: TGTGCCAGCACAGAGGACAGGGGACATGAGCAGTTCTTC

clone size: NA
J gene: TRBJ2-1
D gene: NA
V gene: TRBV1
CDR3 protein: CTSSQDGTSGTNEQFF
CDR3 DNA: TGCACCAGCAGCCAAGACGGGACTAGCGGGACGAATGAGCAGTTCTTC

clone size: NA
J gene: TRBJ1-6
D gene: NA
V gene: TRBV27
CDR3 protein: CASSPTAGSPLHF
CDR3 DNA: TGTGCCAGCAGTCCCACGGCGGGTTCACCCCTCCACTTT

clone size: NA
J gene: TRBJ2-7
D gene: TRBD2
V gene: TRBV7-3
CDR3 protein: CASSLTLAGGPREQYF
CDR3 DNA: TGTGCCAGCAGCTTAACTTTAGCGGGAGGGCCCCGCGAGCAGTACTTC

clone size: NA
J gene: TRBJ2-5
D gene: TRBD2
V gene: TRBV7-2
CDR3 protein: CASSALLADYQETQYF
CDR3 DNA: TGTGCCAGCAGCGCCTTACTAGCGGACTACCAAGAGACCCAGTACTTC

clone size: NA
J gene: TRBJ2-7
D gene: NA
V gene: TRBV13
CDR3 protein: CASSTLGHPSYEQYF
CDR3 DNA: TGTGCCAGCAGCACCCTAGGCCACCCATCATACGAGCAGTACTTC

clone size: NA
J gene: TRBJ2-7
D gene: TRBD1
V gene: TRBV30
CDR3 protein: CAWRTGYEQYF
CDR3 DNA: TGTGCCTGGCGGACAGGCTACGAGCAGTACTTC

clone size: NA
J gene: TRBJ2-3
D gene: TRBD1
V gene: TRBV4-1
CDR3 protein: CASSRVQGTTDTQYF
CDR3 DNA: TGCGCCAGCAGCCGAGTACAGGGGACCACAGATACGCAGTATTTT

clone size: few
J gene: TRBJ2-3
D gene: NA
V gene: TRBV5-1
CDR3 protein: CASSLWDSITDTQYF
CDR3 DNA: TGCGCCAGCAGCTTATGGGACTCTATCACAGATACGCAGTATTTT

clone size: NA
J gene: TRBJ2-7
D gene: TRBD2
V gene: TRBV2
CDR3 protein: CASSMRLAGGPSDEQYF
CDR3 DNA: TGTGCCAGCAGTATGCGACTAGCGGGAGGGCCCTCGGACGAGCAGTACTTC

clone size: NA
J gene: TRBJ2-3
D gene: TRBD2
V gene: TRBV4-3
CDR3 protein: CASSLYQDLSGRDTQYF
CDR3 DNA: TGCGCCAGCAGCCTATACCAAGACCTTAGCGGGAGAGATACGCAGTATTTT

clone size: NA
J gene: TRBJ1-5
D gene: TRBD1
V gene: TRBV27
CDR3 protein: CASSLVTGDQPQHF
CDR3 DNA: TGTGCCAGCAGTTTGGTGACAGGGGATCAGCCCCAGCATTTT

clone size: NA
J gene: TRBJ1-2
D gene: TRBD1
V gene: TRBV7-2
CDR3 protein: CASSQRGGSHAIYGYTF
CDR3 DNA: TGTGCCAGCAGCCAAAGAGGGGGCAGCCACGCTATCTATGGCTACACCTTC

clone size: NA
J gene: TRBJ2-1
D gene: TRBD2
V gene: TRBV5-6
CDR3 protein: CASSTGVTSGNEQFF
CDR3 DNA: TGTGCCAGCAGCACTGGGGTGACTAGCGGGAACGAGCAGTTCTTC

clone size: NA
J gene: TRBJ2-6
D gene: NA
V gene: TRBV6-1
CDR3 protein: CASLGPSGANVLTF
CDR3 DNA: TGTGCCAGCCTAGGCCCTTCTGGGGCCAACGTCCTGACTTTC

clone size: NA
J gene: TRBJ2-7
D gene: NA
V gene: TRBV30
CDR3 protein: CAWSVGSPYEQYF
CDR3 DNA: TGTGCCTGGAGTGTTGGCTCCCCCTACGAGCAGTACTTC

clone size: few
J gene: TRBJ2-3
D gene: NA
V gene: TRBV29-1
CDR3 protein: CSVSGVLGDTQYF
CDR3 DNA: TGCAGCGTATCAGGGGTCCTCGGGGATACGCAGTATTTT

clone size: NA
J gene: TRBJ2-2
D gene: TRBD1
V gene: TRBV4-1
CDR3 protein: CASSLRQGDGELFF
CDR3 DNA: TGCGCCAGCAGCCTCCGACAGGGAGACGGGGAGCTGTTTTTT

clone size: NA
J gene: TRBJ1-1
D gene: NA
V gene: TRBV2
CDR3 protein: CASSIREMNTKAFF
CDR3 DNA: TGTGCCAGCAGTATCAGAGAGATGAACACTAAAGCTTTCTTT

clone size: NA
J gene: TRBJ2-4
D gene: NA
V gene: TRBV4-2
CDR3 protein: CASSQEAGDFQYF
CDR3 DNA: TGTGCCAGCAGCCAAGAGGCTGGGGACTTTCAGTACTTC

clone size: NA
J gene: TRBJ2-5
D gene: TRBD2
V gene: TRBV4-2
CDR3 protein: CASSQYTSGRAQETQYF
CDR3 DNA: TGTGCCAGCAGCCAATATACTAGCGGGAGGGCCCAAGAGACCCAGTACTTC

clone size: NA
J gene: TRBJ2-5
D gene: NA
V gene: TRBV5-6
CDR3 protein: CASSAIAVQETQYF
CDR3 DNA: TGTGCCAGCAGCGCTATTGCGGTACAAGAGACCCAGTACTTC

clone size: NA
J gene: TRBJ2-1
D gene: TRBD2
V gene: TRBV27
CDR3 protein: CASTLRGLVFERGNEQFF
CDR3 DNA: TGTGCCAGCACCCTGCGGGGGTTAGTTTTCGAACGGGGCAATGAGCAGTTCTTC

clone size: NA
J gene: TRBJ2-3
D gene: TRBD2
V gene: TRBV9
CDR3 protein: CASSVSLAGDIDTQYF
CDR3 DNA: TGTGCCAGCAGCGTAAGTCTAGCGGGAGATATAGATACGCAGTATTTT

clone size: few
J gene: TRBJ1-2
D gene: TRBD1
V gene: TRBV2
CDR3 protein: CASSPGTGNYGYTF
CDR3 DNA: TGTGCCAGCAGCCCCGGGACAGGGAACTATGGCTACACCTTC

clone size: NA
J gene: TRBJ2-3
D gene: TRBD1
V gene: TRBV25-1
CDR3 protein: CASSVTGDEADTQYF
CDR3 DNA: TGTGCCAGCAGTGTGACAGGGGACGAGGCAGATACGCAGTATTTT

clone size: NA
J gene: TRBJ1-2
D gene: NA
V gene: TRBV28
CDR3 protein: CASSLGGGGSGYTF
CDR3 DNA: TGTGCCAGCAGTTTGGGCGGGGGGGGTAGCGGCTACACCTTC

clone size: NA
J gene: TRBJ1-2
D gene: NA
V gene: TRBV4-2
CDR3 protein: CASSQDAGAAYGYTF
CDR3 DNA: TGTGCCAGCAGCCAAGATGCAGGGGCCGCCTATGGCTACACCTTC

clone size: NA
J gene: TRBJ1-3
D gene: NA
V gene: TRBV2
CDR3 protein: CASSRGGDGSGNTIYF
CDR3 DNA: TGTGCCAGCAGTCGAGGGGGGGACGGGTCTGGAAACACCATATATTTT

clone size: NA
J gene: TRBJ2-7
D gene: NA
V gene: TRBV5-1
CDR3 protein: CASSGSSTSLEQYF
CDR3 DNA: TGCGCCAGCAGCGGGTCTTCGACTAGTCTCGAGCAGTACTTC

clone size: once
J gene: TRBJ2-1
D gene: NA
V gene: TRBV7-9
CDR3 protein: CASSLVGGYYNEQFF
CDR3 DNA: TGTGCCAGCAGCTTAGTTGGGGGGTACTACAATGAGCAGTTCTTC

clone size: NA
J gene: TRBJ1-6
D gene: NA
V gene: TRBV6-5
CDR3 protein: CASSYSAGGISPLHF
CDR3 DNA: TGTGCCAGCAGTTACTCGGCGGGGGGCATCTCACCCCTCCACTTT

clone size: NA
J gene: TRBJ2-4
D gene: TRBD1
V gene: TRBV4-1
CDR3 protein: CASSQLGQGKKSENIQYF
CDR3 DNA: TGCGCCAGCAGCCAATTGGGACAGGGAAAGAAATCCGAAAACATTCAGTACTTC

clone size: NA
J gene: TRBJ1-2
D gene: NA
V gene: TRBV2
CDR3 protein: CASKEKNYGYTF
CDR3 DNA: TGTGCCAGCAAGGAGAAAAACTATGGCTACACCTTC

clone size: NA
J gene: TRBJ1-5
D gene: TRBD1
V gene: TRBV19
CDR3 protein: CASSIFGTGRDWSNQPQHF
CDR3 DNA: TGTGCCAGTAGTATCTTTGGGACAGGCAGGGACTGGAGCAATCAGCCCCAGCATTTT

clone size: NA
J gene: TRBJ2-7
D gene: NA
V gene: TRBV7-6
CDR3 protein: CASSPGSPNSYEQYF
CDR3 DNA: TGTGCCAGCAGCCCCGGGTCCCCAAACTCCTACGAGCAGTACTTC

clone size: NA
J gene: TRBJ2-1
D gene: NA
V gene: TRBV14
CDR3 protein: CASSHRNGLLYNEQFF
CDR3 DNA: TGTGCCAGCAGCCACCGGAACGGGTTGCTTTACAATGAGCAGTTCTTC

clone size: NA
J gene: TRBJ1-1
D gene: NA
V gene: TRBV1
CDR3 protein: CTSSQRDAETDTEAFF
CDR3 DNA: TGCACCAGCAGCCAGCGGGACGCAGAAACCGACACTGAAGCTTTCTTT

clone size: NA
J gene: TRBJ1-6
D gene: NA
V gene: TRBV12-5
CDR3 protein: CASGLVLLTVDYNSPLHF
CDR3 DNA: TGTGCTAGTGGTTTGGTACTTTTGACTGTCGACTATAATTCACCCCTCCACTTT

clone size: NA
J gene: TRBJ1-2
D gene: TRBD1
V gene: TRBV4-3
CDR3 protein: CASSQALLDRSNYGYTF
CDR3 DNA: TGCGCCAGCAGCCAAGCCCTACTGGACAGGTCTAACTATGGCTACACCTTC